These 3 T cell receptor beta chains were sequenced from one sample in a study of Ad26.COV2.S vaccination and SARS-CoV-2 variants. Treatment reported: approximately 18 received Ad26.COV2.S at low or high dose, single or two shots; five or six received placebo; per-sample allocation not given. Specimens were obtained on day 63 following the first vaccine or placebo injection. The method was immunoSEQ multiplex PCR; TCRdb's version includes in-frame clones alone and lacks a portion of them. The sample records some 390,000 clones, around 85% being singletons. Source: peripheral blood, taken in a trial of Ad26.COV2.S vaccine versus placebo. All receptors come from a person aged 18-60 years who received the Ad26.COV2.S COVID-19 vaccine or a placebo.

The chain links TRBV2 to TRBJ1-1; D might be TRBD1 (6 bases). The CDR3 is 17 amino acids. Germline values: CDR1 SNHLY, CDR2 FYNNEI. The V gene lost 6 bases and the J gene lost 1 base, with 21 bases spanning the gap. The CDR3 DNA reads TGTGCCAGCAGCGCCGAAGGATCCGGGACACGGAACACTGAAGCTTTCTTT. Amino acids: CASSAEGSGTRNTEAFF.

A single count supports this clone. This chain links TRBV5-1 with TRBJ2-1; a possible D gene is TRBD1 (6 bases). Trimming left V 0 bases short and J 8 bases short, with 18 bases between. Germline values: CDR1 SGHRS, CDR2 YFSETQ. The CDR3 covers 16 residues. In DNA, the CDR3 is TGCGCCAGCAGCTTGGAGGGGGTAGGGGTCAGCGATGAGCAGTTCTTC. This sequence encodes CASSLEGVGVSDEQFF.

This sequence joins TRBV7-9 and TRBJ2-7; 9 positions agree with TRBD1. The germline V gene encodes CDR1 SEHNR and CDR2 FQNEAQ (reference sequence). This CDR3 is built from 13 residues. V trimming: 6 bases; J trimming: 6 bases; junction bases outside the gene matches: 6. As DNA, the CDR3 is TGTGCCAGCAGTTCCGGGACAGGGTTCGAGCAGTACTTC. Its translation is CASSSGTGFEQYF.